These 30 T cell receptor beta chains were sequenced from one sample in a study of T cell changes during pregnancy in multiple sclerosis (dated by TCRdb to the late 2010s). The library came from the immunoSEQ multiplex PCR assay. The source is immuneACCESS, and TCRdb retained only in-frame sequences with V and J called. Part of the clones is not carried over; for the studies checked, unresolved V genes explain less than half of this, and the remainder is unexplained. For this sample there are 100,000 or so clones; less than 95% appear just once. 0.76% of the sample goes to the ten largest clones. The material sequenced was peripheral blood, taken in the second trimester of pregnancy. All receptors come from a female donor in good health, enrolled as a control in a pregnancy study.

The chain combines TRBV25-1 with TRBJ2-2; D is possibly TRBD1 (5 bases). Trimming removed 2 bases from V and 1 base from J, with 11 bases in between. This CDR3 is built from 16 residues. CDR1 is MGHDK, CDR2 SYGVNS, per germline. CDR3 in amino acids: CASSEPQGGNTGELFF. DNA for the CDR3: TGTGCCAGCAGTGAACCCCAGGGTGGGAACACCGGGGAGCTGTTTTTT.

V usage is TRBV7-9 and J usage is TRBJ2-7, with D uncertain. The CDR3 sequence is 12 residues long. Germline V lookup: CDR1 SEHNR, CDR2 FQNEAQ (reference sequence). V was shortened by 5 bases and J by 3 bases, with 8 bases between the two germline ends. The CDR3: CASSLLRYEQYF. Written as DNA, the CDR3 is TGTGCCAGCAGCCTTCTACGCTACGAGCAGTACTTC.

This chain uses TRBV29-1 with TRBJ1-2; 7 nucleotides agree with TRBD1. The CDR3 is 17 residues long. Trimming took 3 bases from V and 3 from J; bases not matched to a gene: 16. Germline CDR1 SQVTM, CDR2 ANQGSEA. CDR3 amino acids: CSVDQSPRPQGDYGYTF. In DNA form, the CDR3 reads TGCAGCGTTGATCAATCCCCCCGGCCTCAGGGGGACTATGGCTACACCTTC.

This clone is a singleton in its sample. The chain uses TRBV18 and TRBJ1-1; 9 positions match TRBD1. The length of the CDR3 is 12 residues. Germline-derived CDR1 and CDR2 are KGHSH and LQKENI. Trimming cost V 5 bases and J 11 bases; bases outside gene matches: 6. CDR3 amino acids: CASSVDRGKAFF. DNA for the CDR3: TGTGCCAGCTCAGTCGACAGGGGGAAGGCTTTCTTT.

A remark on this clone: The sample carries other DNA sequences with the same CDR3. CDR3 nucleotides: TGTGCCAGCAGCCAAGATGGACTAGCGGGAGGGCCGACAGATACGCAGTATTTT. Translation: CASSQDGLAGGPTDTQYF. The chain is built from TRBV14 and TRBJ2-3; TRBD2 aligns across 15 bases. The V and J ends lost 0 bases and 3 bases, in that order; junction bases with no gene match: 4. CDR1 and CDR2 from the germline V gene are SGHDN and FVKESK. The CDR3 extends over 18 amino acids.

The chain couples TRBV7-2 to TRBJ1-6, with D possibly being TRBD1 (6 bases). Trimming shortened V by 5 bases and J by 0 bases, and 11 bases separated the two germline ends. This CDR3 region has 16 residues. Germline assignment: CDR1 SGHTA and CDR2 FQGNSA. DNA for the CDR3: TGTGCCAGCAGCGAACAGGGTAGCTCCTATAATTCACCCCTCCACTTT. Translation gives CASSEQGSSYNSPLHF. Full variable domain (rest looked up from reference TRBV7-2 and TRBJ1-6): GAGVSQSPSNKVTEKGKDVELRCDPISGHTALYWYRQSLGQGLEFLIYFQGNSAPDKSGLPSDRFSAERTGGSVSTLTIQRTQQEDSAVYLCASSEQGSSYNSPLHFGNGTRLTVT.

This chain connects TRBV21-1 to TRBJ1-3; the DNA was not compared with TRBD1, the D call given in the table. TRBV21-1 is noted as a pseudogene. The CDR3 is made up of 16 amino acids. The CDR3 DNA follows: TGTGCCAGCAGCCCTACCACAGGCCTCTCTGGAAACACCATATATTTT. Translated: CASSPTTGLSGNTIYF.

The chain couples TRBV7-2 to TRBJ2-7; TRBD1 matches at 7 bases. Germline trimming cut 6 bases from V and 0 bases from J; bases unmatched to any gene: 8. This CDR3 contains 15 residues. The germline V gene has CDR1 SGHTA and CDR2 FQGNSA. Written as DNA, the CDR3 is TGTGCCAGCAGTATTGGACAGGTTAGCTCCTACGAGCAGTACTTC. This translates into CASSIGQVSSYEQYF.

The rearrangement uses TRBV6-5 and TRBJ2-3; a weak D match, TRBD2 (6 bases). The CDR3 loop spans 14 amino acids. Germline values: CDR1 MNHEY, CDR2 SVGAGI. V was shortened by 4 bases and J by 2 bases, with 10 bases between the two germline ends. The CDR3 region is CASSFSGTTDTQYF. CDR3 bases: TGTGCCAGCAGTTTTAGCGGTACCACAGATACGCAGTATTTT.

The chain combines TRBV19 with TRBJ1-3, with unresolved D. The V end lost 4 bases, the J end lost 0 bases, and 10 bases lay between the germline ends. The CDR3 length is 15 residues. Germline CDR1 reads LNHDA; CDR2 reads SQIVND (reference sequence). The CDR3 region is CASSRWSNSGNTIYF. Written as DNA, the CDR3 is TGTGCCAGTAGTAGGTGGAGCAACTCTGGAAACACCATATATTTT.

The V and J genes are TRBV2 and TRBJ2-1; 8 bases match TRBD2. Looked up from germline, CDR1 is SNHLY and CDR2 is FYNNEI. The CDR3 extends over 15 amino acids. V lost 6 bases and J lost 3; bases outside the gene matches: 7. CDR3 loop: CASSVSGTFYNEQFF. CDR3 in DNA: TGTGCCAGCAGCGTTAGCGGGACTTTCTACAATGAGCAGTTCTTC.

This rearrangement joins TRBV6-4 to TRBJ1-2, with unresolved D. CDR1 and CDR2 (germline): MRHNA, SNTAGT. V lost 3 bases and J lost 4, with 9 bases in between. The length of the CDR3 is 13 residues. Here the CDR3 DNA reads TGTGCCAGCAGTGAAGAGGGTCTCTATGGCTACACCTTC. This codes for CASSEEGLYGYTF.

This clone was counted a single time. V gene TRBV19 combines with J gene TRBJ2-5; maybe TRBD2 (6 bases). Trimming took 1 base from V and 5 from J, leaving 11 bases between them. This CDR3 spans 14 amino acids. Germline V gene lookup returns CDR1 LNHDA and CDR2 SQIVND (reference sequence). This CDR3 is CASSIVGSGETQYF. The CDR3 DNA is TGTGCCAGTAGTATAGTGGGCAGCGGGGAGACCCAGTACTTC. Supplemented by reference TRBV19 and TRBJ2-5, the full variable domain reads DGGITQSPKYLFRKEGQNVTLSCEQNLNHDAMYWYRQDPGQGLRLIYYSQIVNDFQKGDIAEGYSVSREKKESFPLTVTSAQKNPTAFYLCASSIVGSGETQYFGPGTRLLVL.

The CDR3 reads CASSLFGQGPGNTIYF. The CDR3 DNA is TGTGCCAGCAGCTTATTTGGGCAGGGGCCCGGAAACACCATATATTTT. The chain carries TRBV7-8 and TRBJ1-3; D perhaps matches TRBD1 (6 bases). Germline V gives CDR1 SGHVS, CDR2 FQNEAQ. V was shortened by 2 bases and J by 4 bases, with 15 bases between the two germline ends. The CDR3 is 16 amino acids.

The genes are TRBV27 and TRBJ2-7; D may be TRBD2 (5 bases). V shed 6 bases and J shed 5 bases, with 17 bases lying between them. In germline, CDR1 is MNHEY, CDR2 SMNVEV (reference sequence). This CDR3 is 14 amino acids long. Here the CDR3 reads CASSRSGIRHEQYF. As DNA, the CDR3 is TGTGCCAGCAGCAGATCCGGGATCAGGCACGAGCAGTACTTC.

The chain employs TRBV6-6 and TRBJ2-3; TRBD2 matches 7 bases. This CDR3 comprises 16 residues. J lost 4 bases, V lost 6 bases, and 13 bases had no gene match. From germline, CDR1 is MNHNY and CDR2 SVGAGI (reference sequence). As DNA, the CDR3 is TGTGCCAGCAGCCCAGGCCGGGGCGGGAGCGCAGATACGCAGTATTTT. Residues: CASSPGRGGSADTQYF.

The CDR3 here is CASSAGLVWSNEQFF. The CDR3 nucleotides read TGCGCCAGCAGCGCAGGACTAGTGTGGTCCAATGAGCAGTTCTTC. The chain employs TRBV5-1 and TRBJ2-1; 7 positions agree with TRBD2. Germline V gene sequence: CDR1 SGHRS, CDR2 YFSETQ. Unmatched junction bases numbered 10, after V lost 4 bases and J lost 6 bases. The CDR3 runs 15 residues.

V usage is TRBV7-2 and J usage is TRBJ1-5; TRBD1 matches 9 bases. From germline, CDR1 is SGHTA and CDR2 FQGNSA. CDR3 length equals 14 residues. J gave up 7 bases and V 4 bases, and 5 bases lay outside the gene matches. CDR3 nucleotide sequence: TGTGCCAGCAGCTCCCGACAGGGGGGACAGCCCCAGCATTTT. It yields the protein CASSSRQGGQPQHF.

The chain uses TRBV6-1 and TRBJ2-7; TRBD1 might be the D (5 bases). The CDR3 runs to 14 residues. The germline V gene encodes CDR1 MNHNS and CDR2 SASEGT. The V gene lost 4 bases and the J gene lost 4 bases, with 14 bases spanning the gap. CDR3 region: CASSVTGTRYEQYF. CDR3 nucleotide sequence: TGTGCCAGCAGTGTAACAGGTACGAGGTACGAGCAGTACTTC.

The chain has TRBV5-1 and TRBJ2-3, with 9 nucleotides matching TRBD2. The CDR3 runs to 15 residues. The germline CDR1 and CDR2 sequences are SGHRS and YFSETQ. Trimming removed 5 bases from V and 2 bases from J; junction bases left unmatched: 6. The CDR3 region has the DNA TGCGCCAGCAGGAAGTTAGCGGGAGACACAGATACGCAGTATTTT. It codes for CASRKLAGDTDTQYF. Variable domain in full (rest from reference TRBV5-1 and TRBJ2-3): KAGVTQTPRYLIKTRGQQVTLSCSPISGHRSVSWYQQTPGQGLQFLFEYFSETQRNKGNFPGRFSGRQFSNSRSEMNVSTLELGDSALYLCASRKLAGDTDTQYFGPGTRLTVL.

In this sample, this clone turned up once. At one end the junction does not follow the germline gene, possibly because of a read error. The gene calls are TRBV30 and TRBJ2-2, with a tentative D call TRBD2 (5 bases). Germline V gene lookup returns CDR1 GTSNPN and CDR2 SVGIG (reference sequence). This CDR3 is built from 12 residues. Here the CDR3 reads CALHLQHRGAVF. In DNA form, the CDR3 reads TGTGCCCTCCACCTCCAACACCGGGGAGCTGTTTTT.

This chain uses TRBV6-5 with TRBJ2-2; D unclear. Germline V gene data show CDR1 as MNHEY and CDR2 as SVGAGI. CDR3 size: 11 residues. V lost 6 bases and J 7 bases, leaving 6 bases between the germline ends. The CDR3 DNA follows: TGTGCCAGCAGCACAGTCGGGGAGCTGTTTTTT. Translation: CASSTVGELFF.

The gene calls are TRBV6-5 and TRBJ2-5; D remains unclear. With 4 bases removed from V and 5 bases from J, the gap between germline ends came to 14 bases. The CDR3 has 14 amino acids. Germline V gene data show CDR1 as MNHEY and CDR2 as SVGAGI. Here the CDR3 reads CASSSPGQRETQYF. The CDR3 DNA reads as TGTGCCAGCAGTTCCCCGGGTCAGAGGGAGACCCAGTACTTC.

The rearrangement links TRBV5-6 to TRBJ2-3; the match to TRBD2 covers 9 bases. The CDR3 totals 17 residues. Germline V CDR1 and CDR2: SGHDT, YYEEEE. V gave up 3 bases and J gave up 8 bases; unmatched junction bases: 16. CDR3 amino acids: CASSSPNSGSGRGTQYF. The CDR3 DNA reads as TGTGCCAGCAGCTCACCCAATAGCGGGAGCGGTAGGGGTACGCAGTATTTT. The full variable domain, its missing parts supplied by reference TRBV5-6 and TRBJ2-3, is DAGVTQSPTHLIKTRGQQVTLRCSPKSGHDTVSWYQQALGQGPQFIFQYYEEEERQRGNFPDRFSGHQFPNYSSELNVNALLLGDSALYLCASSSPNSGSGRGTQYFGPGTRLTVL.

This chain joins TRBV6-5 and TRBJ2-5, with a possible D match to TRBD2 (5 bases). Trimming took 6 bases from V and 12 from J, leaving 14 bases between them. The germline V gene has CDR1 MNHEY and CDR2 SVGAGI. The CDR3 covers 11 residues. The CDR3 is CASRALGVEYF. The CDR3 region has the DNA TGTGCCAGCAGGGCTCTCGGGGTGGAGTACTTC.

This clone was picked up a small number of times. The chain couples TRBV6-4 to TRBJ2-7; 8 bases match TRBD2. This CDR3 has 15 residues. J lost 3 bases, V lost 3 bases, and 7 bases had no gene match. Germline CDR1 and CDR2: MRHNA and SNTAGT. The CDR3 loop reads CASSEGSGAFYEQYF. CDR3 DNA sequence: TGTGCCAGCAGTGAGGGTAGCGGGGCCTTCTACGAGCAGTACTTC.

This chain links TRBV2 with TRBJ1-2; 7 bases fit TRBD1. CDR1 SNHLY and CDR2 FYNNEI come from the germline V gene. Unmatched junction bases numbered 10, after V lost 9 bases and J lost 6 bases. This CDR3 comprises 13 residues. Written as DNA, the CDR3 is TGTGCCAGACGCCAGACAGGGACGAATGGCTACACCTTC. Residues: CARRQTGTNGYTF.

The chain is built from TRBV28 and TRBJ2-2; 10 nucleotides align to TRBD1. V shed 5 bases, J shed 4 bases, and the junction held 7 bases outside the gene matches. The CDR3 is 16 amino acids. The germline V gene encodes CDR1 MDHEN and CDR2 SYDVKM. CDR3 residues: CASSALGQGGTGELFF. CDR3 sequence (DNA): TGTGCCAGCAGTGCCCTTGGACAGGGGGGCACCGGGGAGCTGTTTTTT.

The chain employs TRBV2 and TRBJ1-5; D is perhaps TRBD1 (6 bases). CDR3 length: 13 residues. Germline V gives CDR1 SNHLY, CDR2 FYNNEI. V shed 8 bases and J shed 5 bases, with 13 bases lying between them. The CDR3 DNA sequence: TGTGCCAGCGGCCGTGAGGGGGATCAGCCCCAGCATTTT. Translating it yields CASGREGDQPQHF.

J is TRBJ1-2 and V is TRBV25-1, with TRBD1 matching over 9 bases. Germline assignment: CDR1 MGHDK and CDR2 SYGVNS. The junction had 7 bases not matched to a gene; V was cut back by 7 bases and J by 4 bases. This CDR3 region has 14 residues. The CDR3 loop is CASTRSGQGYGYTF. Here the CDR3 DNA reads TGTGCCAGCACTCGATCGGGACAGGGCTATGGCTACACCTTC.